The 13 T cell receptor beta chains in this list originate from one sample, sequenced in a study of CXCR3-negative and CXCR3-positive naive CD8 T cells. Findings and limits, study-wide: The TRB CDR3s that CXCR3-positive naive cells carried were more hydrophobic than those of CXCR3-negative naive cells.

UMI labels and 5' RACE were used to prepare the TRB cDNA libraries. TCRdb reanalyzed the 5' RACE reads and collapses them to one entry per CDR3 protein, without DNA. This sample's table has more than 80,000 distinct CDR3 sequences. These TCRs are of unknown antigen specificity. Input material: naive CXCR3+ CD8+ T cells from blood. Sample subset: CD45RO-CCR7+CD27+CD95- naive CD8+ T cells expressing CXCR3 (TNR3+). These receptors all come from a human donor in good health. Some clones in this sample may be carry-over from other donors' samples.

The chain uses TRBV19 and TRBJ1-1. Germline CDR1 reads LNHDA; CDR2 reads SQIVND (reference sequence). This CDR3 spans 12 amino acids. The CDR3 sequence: CASSILGTEAFF.

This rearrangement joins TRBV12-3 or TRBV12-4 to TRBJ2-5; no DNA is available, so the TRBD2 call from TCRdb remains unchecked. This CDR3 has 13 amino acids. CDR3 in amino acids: CASSHGLVAVQYF.

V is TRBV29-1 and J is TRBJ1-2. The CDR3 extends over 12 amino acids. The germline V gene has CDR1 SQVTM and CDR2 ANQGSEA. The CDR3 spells CSVEEGADGYTF.

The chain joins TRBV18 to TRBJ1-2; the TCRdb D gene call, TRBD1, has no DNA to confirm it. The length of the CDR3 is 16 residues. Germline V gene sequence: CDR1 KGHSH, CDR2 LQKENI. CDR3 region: CASSDGGANFYYGYTF. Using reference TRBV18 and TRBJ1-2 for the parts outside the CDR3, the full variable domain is NAGVMQNPRHLVRRRGQEARLRCSPMKGHSHVYWYRQLPEEGLKFMVYLQKENIIDESGMPKERFSAEFPKEGPSILRIQQVVRGDSAAYFCASSDGGANFYYGYTFGSGTRLTVV.

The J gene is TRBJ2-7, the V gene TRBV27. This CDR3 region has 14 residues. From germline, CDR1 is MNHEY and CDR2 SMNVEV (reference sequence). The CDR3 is CASSVYRSSYEQYF.

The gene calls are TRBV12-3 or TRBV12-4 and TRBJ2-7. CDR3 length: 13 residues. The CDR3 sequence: CASSTGPLYEQYF.

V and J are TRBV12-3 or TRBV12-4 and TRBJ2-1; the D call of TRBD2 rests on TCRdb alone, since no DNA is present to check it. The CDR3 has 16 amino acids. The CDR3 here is CASSPPTSGPYNEQFF.

CDR3 loop: CASSSGGPGGEQFF. V is TRBV28 and J is TRBJ2-1; the D call from TCRdb, TRBD2, cannot be confirmed without DNA. CDR1 is MDHEN and CDR2 is SYDVKM in the germline V gene. This CDR3 contains 14 residues.

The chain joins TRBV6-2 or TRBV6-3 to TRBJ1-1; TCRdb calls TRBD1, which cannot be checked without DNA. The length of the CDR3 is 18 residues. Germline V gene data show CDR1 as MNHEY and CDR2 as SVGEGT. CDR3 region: CASSYDLSDTYTDTEAFF.

CDR3 sequence: CASSFGTGTYEQYF. The gene calls are TRBV12-3 or TRBV12-4 and TRBJ2-7; the TCRdb call, TRBD1, lacks DNA for checking. The CDR3 runs 14 residues.

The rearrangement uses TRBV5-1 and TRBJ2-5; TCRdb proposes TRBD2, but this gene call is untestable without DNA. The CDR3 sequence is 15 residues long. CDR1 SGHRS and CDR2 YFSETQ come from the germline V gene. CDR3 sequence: CASSLDGPGGETQYF.

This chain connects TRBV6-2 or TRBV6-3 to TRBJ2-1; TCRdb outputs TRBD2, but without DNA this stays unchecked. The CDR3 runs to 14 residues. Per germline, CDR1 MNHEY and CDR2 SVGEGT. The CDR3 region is CASSYLAGEGEQFF.

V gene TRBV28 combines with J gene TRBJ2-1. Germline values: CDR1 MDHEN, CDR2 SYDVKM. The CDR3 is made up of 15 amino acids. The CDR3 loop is CASSSEISSYNEQFF.